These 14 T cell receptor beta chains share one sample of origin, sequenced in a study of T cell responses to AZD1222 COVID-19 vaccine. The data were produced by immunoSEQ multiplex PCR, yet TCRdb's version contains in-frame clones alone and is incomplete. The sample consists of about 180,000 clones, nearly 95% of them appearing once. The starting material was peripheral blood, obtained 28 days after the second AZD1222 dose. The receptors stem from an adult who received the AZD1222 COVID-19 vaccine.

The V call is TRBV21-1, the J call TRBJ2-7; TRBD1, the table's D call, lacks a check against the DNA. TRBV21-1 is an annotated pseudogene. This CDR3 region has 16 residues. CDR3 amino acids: CASSKEGGRGSWEQYF. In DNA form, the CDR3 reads TGTGCCAGCAGCAAAGAGGGCGGCAGGGGGAGTTGGGAGCAGTACTTC.

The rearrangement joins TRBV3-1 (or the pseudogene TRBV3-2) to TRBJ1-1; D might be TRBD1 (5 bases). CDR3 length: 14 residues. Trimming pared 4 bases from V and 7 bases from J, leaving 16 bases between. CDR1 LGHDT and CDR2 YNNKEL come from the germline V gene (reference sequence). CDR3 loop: CASSPKWGGGEAFF. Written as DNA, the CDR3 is TGTGCCAGCAGCCCCAAGTGGGGTGGGGGTGAAGCTTTCTTT.

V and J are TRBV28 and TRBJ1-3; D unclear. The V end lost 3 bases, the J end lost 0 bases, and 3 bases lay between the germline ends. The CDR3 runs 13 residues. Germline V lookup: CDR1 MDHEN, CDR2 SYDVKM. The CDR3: CASSFFSGNTIYF. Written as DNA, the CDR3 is TGTGCCAGCAGTTTCTTCTCTGGAAACACCATATATTTT.

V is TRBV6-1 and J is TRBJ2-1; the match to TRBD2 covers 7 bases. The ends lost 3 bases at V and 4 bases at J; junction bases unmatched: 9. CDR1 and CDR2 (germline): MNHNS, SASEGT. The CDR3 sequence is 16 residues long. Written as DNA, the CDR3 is TGTGCCAGCAGTGATGAACTGGGAGGGATATACAATGAGCAGTTCTTC. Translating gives CASSDELGGIYNEQFF.

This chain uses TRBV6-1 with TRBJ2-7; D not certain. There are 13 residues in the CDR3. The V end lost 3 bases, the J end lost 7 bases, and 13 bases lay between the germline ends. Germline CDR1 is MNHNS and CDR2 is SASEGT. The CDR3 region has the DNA TGTGCCAGCAGTGATCGACCGTATGGGGAGCAGTACTTC. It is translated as CASSDRPYGEQYF.

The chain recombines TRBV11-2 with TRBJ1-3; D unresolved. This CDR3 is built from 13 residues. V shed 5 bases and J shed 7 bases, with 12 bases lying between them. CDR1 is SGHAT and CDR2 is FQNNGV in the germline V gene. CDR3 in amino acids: CASSHLGGNTIYF. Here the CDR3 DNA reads TGTGCCAGCAGCCACCTAGGCGGGAACACCATATATTTT.

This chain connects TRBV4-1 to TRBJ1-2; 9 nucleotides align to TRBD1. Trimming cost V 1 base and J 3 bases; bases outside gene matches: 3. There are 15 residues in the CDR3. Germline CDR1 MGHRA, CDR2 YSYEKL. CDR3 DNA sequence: TGCGCCAGCAGCCAAGGGGGACAGGGCTACTATGGCTACACCTTC. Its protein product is CASSQGGQGYYGYTF.

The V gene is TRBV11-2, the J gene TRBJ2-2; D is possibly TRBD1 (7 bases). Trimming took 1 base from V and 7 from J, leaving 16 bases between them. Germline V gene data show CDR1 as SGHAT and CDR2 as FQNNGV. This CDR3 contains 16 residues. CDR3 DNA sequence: TGTGCCAGCAGCTTAGGGATGCAGGGGGGAGGCGGGGAGCTGTTTTTT. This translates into CASSLGMQGGGGELFF.

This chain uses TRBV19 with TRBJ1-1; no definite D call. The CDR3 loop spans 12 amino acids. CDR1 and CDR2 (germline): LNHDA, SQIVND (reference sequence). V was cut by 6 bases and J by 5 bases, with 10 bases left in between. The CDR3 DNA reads TGTGCCAGTAGGGTGGTGGGGACTGAAGCTTTCTTT. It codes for CASRVVGTEAFF. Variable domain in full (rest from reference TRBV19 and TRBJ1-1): DGGITQSPKYLFRKEGQNVTLSCEQNLNHDAMYWYRQDPGQGLRLIYYSQIVNDFQKGDIAEGYSVSREKKESFPLTVTSAQKNPTAFYLCASRVVGTEAFFGQGTRLTVV.

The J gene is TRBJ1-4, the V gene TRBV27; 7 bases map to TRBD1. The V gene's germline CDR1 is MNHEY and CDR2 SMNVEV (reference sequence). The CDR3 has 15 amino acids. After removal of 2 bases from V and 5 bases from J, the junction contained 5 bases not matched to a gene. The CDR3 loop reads CASSLMWDRNEKLFF. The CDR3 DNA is TGTGCCAGCAGTTTAATGTGGGACAGAAATGAAAAACTGTTTTTT.

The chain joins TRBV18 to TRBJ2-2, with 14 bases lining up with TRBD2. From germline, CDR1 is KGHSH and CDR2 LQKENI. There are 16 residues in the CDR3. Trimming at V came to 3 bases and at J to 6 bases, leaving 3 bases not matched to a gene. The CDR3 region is CASSPQGLAGAGELFF. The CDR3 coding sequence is TGTGCCAGCTCACCGCAGGGACTAGCGGGAGCCGGGGAGCTGTTTTTT.

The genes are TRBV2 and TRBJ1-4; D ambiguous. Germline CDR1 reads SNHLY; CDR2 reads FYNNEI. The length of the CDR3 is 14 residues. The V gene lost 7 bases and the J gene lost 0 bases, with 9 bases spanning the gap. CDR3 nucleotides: TGTGCCAGCAAACCGGGGACAACTAATGAAAAACTGTTTTTT. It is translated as CASKPGTTNEKLFF.

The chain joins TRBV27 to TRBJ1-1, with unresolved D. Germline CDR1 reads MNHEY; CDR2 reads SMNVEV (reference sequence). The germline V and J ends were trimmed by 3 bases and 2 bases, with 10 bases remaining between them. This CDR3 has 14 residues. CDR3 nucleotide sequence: TGTGCCAGCAGTTTGGGAACAGCCAACACTGAAGCTTTCTTT. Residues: CASSLGTANTEAFF.

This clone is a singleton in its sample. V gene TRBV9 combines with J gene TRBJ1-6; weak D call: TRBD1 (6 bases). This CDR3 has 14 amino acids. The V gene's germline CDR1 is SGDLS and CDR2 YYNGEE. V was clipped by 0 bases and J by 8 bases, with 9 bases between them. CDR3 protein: CASSVGGQYSPLHF. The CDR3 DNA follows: TGTGCCAGCAGCGTAGGAGGACAGTATTCACCCCTCCACTTT.